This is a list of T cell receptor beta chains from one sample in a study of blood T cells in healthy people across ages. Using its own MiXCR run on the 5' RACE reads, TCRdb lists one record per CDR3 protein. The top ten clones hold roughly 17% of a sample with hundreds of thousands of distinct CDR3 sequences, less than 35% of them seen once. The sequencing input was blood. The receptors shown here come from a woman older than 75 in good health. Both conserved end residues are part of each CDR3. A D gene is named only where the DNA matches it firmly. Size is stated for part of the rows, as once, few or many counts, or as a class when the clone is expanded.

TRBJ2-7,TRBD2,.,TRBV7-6,TGTGCCAGCAGCTTAGGGGATAGGACTAGCGGGGACAGCTACGAGCAGTACTTC,CASSLGDRTSGDSYEQYF
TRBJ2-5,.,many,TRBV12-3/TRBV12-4,TGTGCCAGCACCCCGTGGGTGGGAGGGACCCAGTACTTC,CASTPWVGGTQYF
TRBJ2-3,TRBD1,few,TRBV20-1,TGCAGTGCTTTATCCCGGGACAGTAGCACAGATACGCAGTATTTT,CSALSRDSSTDTQYF
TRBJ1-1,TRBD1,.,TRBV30,TGTGCCTGGAGAGGAGACAGGGGCACTGAAGCTTTCTTT,CAWRGDRGTEAFF
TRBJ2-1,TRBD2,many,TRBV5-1,TGCGCCAGCAGCTTGGTTAGCGGGGGGGCAGAGGAGCAGTTCTTC,CASSLVSGGAEEQFF
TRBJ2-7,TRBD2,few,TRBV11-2,TGTGCCAGCAGCTACACTAGCGGGGCCTCCTACAATGAGCAGTACTTC,CASSYTSGASYNEQYF
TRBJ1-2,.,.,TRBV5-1,TGCGCCAGCAGCTTGGTGTGGGACAACAGGGACTACACCTTC,CASSLVWDNRDYTF
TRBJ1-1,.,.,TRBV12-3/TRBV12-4,TGTGCCAGCAGCCCTGACAGTGCGAACACTGAAGCTTTCTTT,CASSPDSANTEAFF
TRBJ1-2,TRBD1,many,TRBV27,TGTGCCAGCAGTCCCTCGGGGACAGCAGGTGGCTACACCTTC,CASSPSGTAGGYTF
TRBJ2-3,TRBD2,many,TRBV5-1,TGCGCCAGCAGCTCGACTAGCGGGGGCACTCGCGATACGCAGTATTTT,CASSSTSGGTRDTQYF
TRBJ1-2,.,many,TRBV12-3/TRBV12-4,TGTGCCAGCAGTATAACCTCCGGGGGGTATTGGGGCTACACCTTC,CASSITSGGYWGYTF
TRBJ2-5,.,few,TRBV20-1,TGCAGTTTCCGGCAATCAGGGGACCAAGAGACCCAGTACTTC,CSFRQSGDQETQYF
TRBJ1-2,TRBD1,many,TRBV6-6,TGTGCCAGCAGTTACACGCAGGGGGAGAATTATGGCTACACCTTC,CASSYTQGENYGYTF
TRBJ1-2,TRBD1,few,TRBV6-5,TGTGCCAGCAGTCCCCGGGACAGGGACTATGACTACACCTTC,CASSPRDRDYDYTF
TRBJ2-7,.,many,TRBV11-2,TGTGCCAGCAGCCCTAGTGGCGGGAAAGAGCAGTACTTC,CASSPSGGKEQYF
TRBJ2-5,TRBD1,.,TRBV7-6,TGTGCCAGCAGTCTAGAAGACAGGGGCCCTCAAGAGACCCAGTACTTC,CASSLEDRGPQETQYF
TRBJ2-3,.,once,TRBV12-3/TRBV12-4,TGTGCCAGCAGTTTAGGAGGAGTGAGAACAGATATGCAGTATTTT,CASSLGGVRTDMQYF
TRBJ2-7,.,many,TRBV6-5,TGTGCCAGCAGTTACCGCTCAACGGGTCTCTCCTACGAGCAGTACTTC,CASSYRSTGLSYEQYF
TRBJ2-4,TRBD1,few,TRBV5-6,TGTGCCAGCAGCTTGTACCACGGACAGGCATTTTTAAACATTCAGTACTTC,CASSLYHGQAFLNIQYF
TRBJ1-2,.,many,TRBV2,TGTGCCAGCAGGGATTCGCCTGGCTACACCTTC,CASRDSPGYTF
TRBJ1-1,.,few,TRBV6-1,TGTGCCAGCAGTAAAACCTGGGAGGGCGGGGGGCGATTTGGGACTGAAGCTTTCTTT,CASSKTWEGGGRFGTEAFF
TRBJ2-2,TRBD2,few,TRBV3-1,TGTGCCAGCAGCCAAGCTGGGCGGGGGGGCTACACCGGGGAGCTGTTTTTT,CASSQAGRGGYTGELFF
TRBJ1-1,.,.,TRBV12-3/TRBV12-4,TGTGCCACCAGCCAGGGGTGGACTGAAGCTTTCTTT,CATSQGWTEAFF
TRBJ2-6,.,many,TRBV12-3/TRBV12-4,TGTGCCAGCAGTTTCGGGCGGAATCCTGGGGCCAACGTCCTGACTTTC,CASSFGRNPGANVLTF
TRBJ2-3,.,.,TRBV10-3,TGTGCCCCCCCCCAGGGGGGAGATACGCAGTATTTT,CAPPQGGDTQYF
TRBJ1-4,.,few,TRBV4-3,TGCGCCAGCAGGGGAGGGGGTTCAACTAATGAAAAACTGTTTTTT,CASRGGGSTNEKLFF
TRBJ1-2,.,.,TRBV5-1,TGCGCCAGCAGCTTCCGGGACCCCGGGACCTATGGCTACACCTTC,CASSFRDPGTYGYTF
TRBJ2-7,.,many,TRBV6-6,TGTGCCAGCAGGGAGGCAGGCAACTCCTACGAGCAGTACTTC,CASREAGNSYEQYF
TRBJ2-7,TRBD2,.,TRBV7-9,TGTGCCAGCAGCTCTGGGACTAGCGGGATCTCCTACGAGCAGTACTTC,CASSSGTSGISYEQYF
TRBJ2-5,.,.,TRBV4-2,TGTGCCAGCAGCCAAGGGGATCCGCCGGGGGAGACCCAGTACTTC,CASSQGDPPGETQYF
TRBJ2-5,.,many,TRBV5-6,TGTGCCAGCAGCGTCGCAGGGACTGAAGAGACCCAGTACTTC,CASSVAGTEETQYF
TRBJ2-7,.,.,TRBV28,TGTGCCAGCAGTTCTCACAGGGGGGGACGCTCCTACGAGCAGTACTTC,CASSSHRGGRSYEQYF
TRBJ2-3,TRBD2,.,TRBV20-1,TGCAGTGCCCTACTAGCGGGGGGGCCAGGGGATACGCAGTATTTT,CSALLAGGPGDTQYF
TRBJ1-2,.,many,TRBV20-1,TGCAGTGCTAGAGACGGCTATGGCTACACCTTC,CSARDGYGYTF
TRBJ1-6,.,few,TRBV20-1,TGCAGTGCTAGCATTGGGGGGGTCGATAATTCACCCCTCCACTTT,CSASIGGVDNSPLHF
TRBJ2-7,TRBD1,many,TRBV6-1,TGCGCCAGCCGCCGGGACAGGGGTTCCTACGAGCAGTACTTC,CASRRDRGSYEQYF
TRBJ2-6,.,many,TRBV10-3,TGTGCCATCAGTGAGTCGTTGGCTGGGGCCAACGTCCTGACTTTC,CAISESLAGANVLTF
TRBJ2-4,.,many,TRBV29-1,TGCAGCGTTCTTAGCGGCTCAATGGACATTCAGTACTTC,CSVLSGSMDIQYF
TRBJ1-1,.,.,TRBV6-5,TGTGCCAGCAGTTACTCCGGGACTACCCGGGGAACTGAAGCTTTCTTT,CASSYSGTTRGTEAFF
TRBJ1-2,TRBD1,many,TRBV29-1,TGCAGCGCTGGAACTGGAACGGGACAGGGCGGGTATGGCTACACCTTC,CSAGTGTGQGGYGYTF